Listed here are 30 T cell receptor beta chains from one sample, sequenced in a study of blood T cell repertoires in COVID-19 (dated by TCRdb to about 2020). The library was built by means of the immunoSEQ multiplex PCR assay. The table was pulled from immuneACCESS by TCRdb, which kept in-frame rearrangements only. Such tables lose some clones; where checked, under half of the loss comes from unresolved V genes, and the rest has no known cause. Here the sample has 140,000 or so clones; 88% occur a single time. Clones ranked in the top ten supply over 1.5% of the sample. The sample taken for sequencing was peripheral blood. These receptors came from a man in his 70s with acute or convalescent COVID-19.

The V call is TRBV24-1, the J call TRBJ2-5; perhaps TRBD2 as D (5 bases). Germline V CDR1 and CDR2: KGHDR, SFDVKD. V shed 5 bases and J shed 1 base, with 10 bases lying between them. The CDR3 is 14 residues long. As DNA, the CDR3 is TGTGCCACCAGTGTCTCGGGGTTCCAAGAGACCCAGTACTTC. It codes for CATSVSGFQETQYF.

The V call is TRBV5-1, the J call TRBJ2-3; D unclear. The CDR3 loop spans 14 amino acids. From germline, CDR1 is SGHRS and CDR2 YFSETQ. Between the trimmed V and J ends, which lost 0 bases and 4 bases, there was a span of 9 bases. The CDR3 loop reads CASSLGQAPDTQYF. In DNA, the CDR3 is TGCGCCAGCAGCTTGGGGCAGGCCCCAGATACGCAGTATTTT.

The chain combines TRBV6-5 with TRBJ1-2; TRBD1 agrees at 7 bases. The CDR3 is made up of 14 amino acids. V shed 7 bases and J 3 bases; nucleotides not matched to a gene: 8. The germline V gene encodes CDR1 MNHEY and CDR2 SVGAGI. CDR3 amino acids: CASINRGQDYGYTF. CDR3 nucleotide sequence: TGTGCCAGCATCAACAGGGGTCAAGACTATGGCTACACCTTC.

The rearrangement links TRBV19 to TRBJ2-3; D possibly corresponds to TRBD1 (5 bases). The CDR3 consists of 13 residues. Germline-derived CDR1 and CDR2 are LNHDA and SQIVND (reference sequence). Deletions cut 5 bases from V and 1 base from J, with 7 bases between. CDR3 nucleotide sequence: TGTGCCAGTAGTTCGACAGGCACAGATACGCAGTATTTT. Its protein product is CASSSTGTDTQYF.

The chain couples TRBV6-1 to TRBJ2-7; D is perhaps TRBD1 (5 bases). V lost 2 bases and J lost 2, with 13 bases in between. The germline V gene has CDR1 MNHNS and CDR2 SASEGT. The CDR3 is 15 amino acids. DNA of the CDR3: TGTGCCAGCAGTGAATTGCCAGGGCTTGCCTACGAGCAGTACTTC. This sequence encodes CASSELPGLAYEQYF.

The chain links TRBV30 to TRBJ1-5; TRBD1 aligns across 12 bases. The CDR3 sequence is 17 residues long. Germline CDR1 reads GTSNPN; CDR2 reads SVGIG (reference sequence). The J segment lost 5 bases and the V segment lost 5 bases, leaving 13 bases of the junction unmatched. This chain's CDR3 is CAWSSGQGAGWDQPQHF. CDR3 sequence (DNA): TGTGCCTGGTCTTCGGGACAGGGGGCCGGCTGGGATCAGCCCCAGCATTTT. The full variable domain, its missing parts supplied by reference TRBV30 and TRBJ1-5, is SQTIHQWPATLVQPVGSPLSLECTVEGTSNPNLYWYRQAAGRGLQLLFYSVGIGQISSEVPQNLSASRPQDRQFILSSKKLLLSDSGFYLCAWSSGQGAGWDQPQHFGDGTRLSIL.

This rearrangement joins TRBV20-1 to TRBJ2-5; 15 bases match TRBD2. V shed 6 bases and J 5 bases; nucleotides not matched to a gene: 13. CDR3 length: 17 amino acids. The germline gives CDR1 DFQATT, CDR2 SNEGSKA (reference sequence). CDR3 sequence (DNA): TGCAGTGCGAGTCAATCCGGACTAGCGGGAGGGTGGGAGACCCAGTACTTC. Its protein product is CSASQSGLAGGWETQYF.

The rearrangement links TRBV5-4 to TRBJ2-7; D is ambiguous. Germline assignment: CDR1 SGHNT and CDR2 YYREEE (reference sequence). The length of the CDR3 is 14 residues. Trimming pared 0 bases from V and 3 bases from J, leaving 10 bases between. DNA of the CDR3: TGTGCCAGCAGCTTGGGTAGCCAAGACTACGAGCAGTACTTC. Protein: CASSLGSQDYEQYF.

As for this clone: Distinct nucleotide sequences in the sample also encode this CDR3. This chain uses TRBV6-5 with TRBJ1-5; TRBD1 might be the D (6 bases). From germline, CDR1 is MNHEY and CDR2 SVGAGI. The CDR3 totals 15 residues. The V end was cut by 4 bases, the J end by 1 base, with 11 bases between. The CDR3 here is CASSSRGGSNQPQHF. The CDR3 coding sequence is TGTGCCAGCAGTTCGAGGGGGGGCAGCAATCAGCCCCAGCATTTT.

The rearrangement links TRBV9 to TRBJ2-1; 10 bases agree with TRBD2. After removal of 3 bases from V and 10 bases from J, the junction contained 19 bases not matched to a gene. The CDR3 is 18 residues long. Looked up from germline, CDR1 is SGDLS and CDR2 is YYNGEE. DNA for the CDR3: TGTGCCAGCAGCGAGGGGGTTGGAGGGACTAGCGTTAAAGAGGAGCAGTTCTTC. This sequence encodes CASSEGVGGTSVKEEQFF.

The count of this clone is one. CDR3 DNA: TGTGCCAGCAGTACAGGAACAAGTAACAATGAGCAGTTCTTC. Amino acids: CASSTGTSNNEQFF. J is TRBJ2-1 and V is TRBV28, with D possibly matching TRBD1 (5 bases). Deletions cut 5 bases from V and 5 bases from J, with 13 bases between. The germline CDR1 and CDR2 sequences are MDHEN and SYDVKM. This CDR3 is built from 14 residues.

This clone was detected only a few times. This chain links TRBV7-9 with TRBJ1-1; possible D gene TRBD1, 5 bases. Germline lookup yields CDR1 SEHNR and CDR2 FQNEAQ (reference sequence). The CDR3 runs 14 residues. The V gene lost 7 bases and the J gene lost 5 bases, with 17 bases spanning the gap. The CDR3 DNA follows: TGTGCCAGCAAAATTGGGGGAGGAAGAACTGAAGCTTTCTTT. Protein product: CASKIGGGRTEAFF.

With respect to this clone: This specimen includes other DNA sequences encoding the same CDR3. The CDR3 spells CASSEALRGVKETQYF. The DNA of the CDR3 is TGTGCCAGCAGTGAAGCGCTTCGGGGTGTAAAGGAGACCCAGTACTTC. The J gene is TRBJ2-5, the V gene TRBV6-1, with D tentatively TRBD2 (5 bases). The CDR3 has 16 residues. Per the germline V gene, CDR1 is MNHNS and CDR2 is SASEGT. V was shortened by 0 bases and J by 5 bases, with 16 bases between the two germline ends.

The gene calls are TRBV5-4 and TRBJ2-4; 12 bases agree with TRBD1. The germline gives CDR1 SGHNT, CDR2 YYREEE (reference sequence). The junction had 6 bases not matched to a gene; V was cut back by 2 bases and J by 6 bases. The CDR3 is made up of 16 amino acids. The CDR3 DNA sequence: TGTGCCAGCAGCTTTTGGGACAGGGGGCTTGGAAACATTCAGTACTTC. This translates into CASSFWDRGLGNIQYF. The full variable domain, in which reference TRBV5-4 and TRBJ2-4 provide the parts outside the CDR3, is ETGVTQSPTHLIKTRGQQVTLRCSSQSGHNTVSWYQQALGQGPQFIFQYYREEENGRGNFPPRFSGLQFPNYSSELNVNALELDDSALYLCASSFWDRGLGNIQYFGAGTRLSVL.

The V gene is TRBV7-9, the J gene TRBJ2-1, with D possibly matching TRBD2 (5 bases). V lost 1 base and J lost 2, with 9 bases in between. Germline lookup yields CDR1 SEHNR and CDR2 FQNEAQ (reference sequence). The CDR3 totals 15 residues. The CDR3 coding sequence is TGTGCCAGCAGCTTAGGACGGGGAACCTACAATGAGCAGTTCTTC. Translation: CASSLGRGTYNEQFF. The full variable domain, with the rest looked up from reference TRBV7-9 and TRBJ2-1, is DTGVSQNPRHKITKRGQNVTFRCDPISEHNRLYWYRQTLGQGPEFLTYFQNEAQLEKSRLLSDRFSAERPKGSFSTLEIQRTEQGDSAMYLCASSLGRGTYNEQFFGPGTRLTVL.

This clone was counted once. The chain recombines TRBV6-5 with TRBJ1-6; D perhaps matches TRBD1 (5 bases). Germline CDR1 is MNHEY and CDR2 is SVGAGI. Trimming pared 9 bases from V and 8 bases from J, leaving 17 bases between. This CDR3 spans 14 amino acids. The CDR3 sequence: CASSSAGQDSPLHF. The CDR3 nucleotides read TGTGCCAGTAGCTCTGCAGGGCAGGATTCACCCCTCCACTTT.

This clone was seen more than once but under ten times. The V gene is TRBV5-4, the J gene TRBJ1-3, with TRBD1 as a possible D gene (6 bases). V was trimmed by 4 bases and J by 0 bases, leaving 11 bases between them. The CDR3 loop spans 15 amino acids. Germline-derived CDR1 and CDR2 are SGHNT and YYREEE (reference sequence). The CDR3 region has the DNA TGTGCCAGCAGCCCGTCAGGGGCCTCTGGAAACACCATATATTTT. This codes for CASSPSGASGNTIYF.

V gene TRBV7-2 combines with J gene TRBJ1-1; no reliable D call. V lost 4 bases to trimming and J lost 8 bases, with 8 bases between them. There are 11 residues in the CDR3. Germline assignment: CDR1 SGHTA and CDR2 FQGNSA. This chain's CDR3 is CASSYSREAFF. The CDR3, as DNA: TGTGCCAGCAGCTACTCCAGGGAAGCTTTCTTT.

This chain connects TRBV9 to TRBJ1-2, with no clear D. CDR3 length: 16 amino acids. V was pared by 0 bases and J by 0 bases, with 12 bases between. Germline V gene data show CDR1 as SGDLS and CDR2 as YYNGEE. CDR3 in DNA: TGTGCCAGCAGCGTAGATGCCAGAATAACTAACTATGGCTACACCTTC. Encoded protein: CASSVDARITNYGYTF. Full variable domain (rest looked up from reference TRBV9 and TRBJ1-2): DSGVTQTPKHLITATGQRVTLRCSPRSGDLSVYWYQQSLDQGLQFLIQYYNGEERAKGNILERFSAQQFPDLHSELNLSSLELGDSALYFCASSVDARITNYGYTFGSGTRLTVV.

This clone has only one observation. The gene calls are TRBV10-3 and TRBJ1-6; maybe TRBD1 (6 bases). The CDR3 runs to 14 residues. Per the germline V gene, CDR1 is ENHRY and CDR2 is SYGVKD. Trimming pared 3 bases from V and 9 bases from J, leaving 12 bases between. The CDR3 is CAISEWTDTSPLHF. CDR3 DNA sequence: TGTGCCATCAGTGAATGGACAGATACTTCACCCCTCCACTTT.

V and J are TRBV3-1 (or the pseudogene TRBV3-2) and TRBJ2-7; 9 nucleotides align to TRBD2. Germline V gene data show CDR1 as LGHDT and CDR2 as YNNKEL (reference sequence). J was trimmed by 2 bases and V by 6 bases; bases with no gene match: 5. The CDR3 runs to 14 residues. CDR3 sequence (DNA): TGTGCCAGCAGACGGGCGGGGGGGACCTACGAGCAGTACTTC. It yields the protein CASRRAGGTYEQYF.

This clone was seen once. The gene calls are TRBV6-5 and TRBJ1-4, with D uncertain. Germline CDR1 and CDR2: MNHEY and SVGAGI. V was cut by 7 bases and J by 2 bases, with 11 bases left in between. The CDR3 is made up of 14 amino acids. The DNA for the CDR3 is TGTGCCAGCAAGGAGTTTCGGACTAATGAAAAACTGTTTTTT. This translates into CASKEFRTNEKLFF.

The chain joins TRBV5-1 to TRBJ1-3, with 10 bases that match TRBD1. This CDR3 region has 19 residues. The V segment lost 2 bases and the J segment 0 bases; nucleotides outside the gene matches: 11. Germline-derived CDR1 and CDR2 are SGHRS and YFSETQ. CDR3 loop: CASSFTGQGDSSSGNTIYF. CDR3 DNA: TGCGCCAGCAGCTTTACCGGACAGGGGGATTCTTCCTCTGGAAACACCATATATTTT.

This chain links TRBV7-8 with TRBJ2-7; 8 bases align to TRBD1. The germline gives CDR1 SGHVS, CDR2 FQNEAQ. V lost 3 bases, J lost 7 bases, and 5 bases stayed unmatched. The CDR3 extends over 13 amino acids. CDR3 sequence: CASSLTGAGEQYF. The CDR3 bases are TGTGCCAGCAGCTTGACAGGGGCGGGTGAGCAGTACTTC.

V and J are TRBV7-2 and TRBJ1-1, with a weak D call TRBD1 (6 bases). V was shortened by 7 bases and J by 0 bases, with 15 bases between the two germline ends. CDR1 and CDR2 from the germline V gene are SGHTA and FQGNSA. This CDR3 has 15 residues. CDR3 DNA: TGTGCCAGCATCCTGGAGACAGGCGTGAACACTGAAGCTTTCTTT. Its protein is CASILETGVNTEAFF.

The chain carries TRBV5-1 and TRBJ1-1, with D possibly being TRBD1 (6 bases). Germline CDR1 SGHRS, CDR2 YFSETQ. V lost 4 bases to trimming and J lost 1 base, with 11 bases between them. The CDR3 totals 14 residues. The CDR3 DNA sequence: TGCGCCAGCAGCCCGGGACAAAGGAACACTGAAGCTTTCTTT. Encoded protein: CASSPGQRNTEAFF. Based on the CDR3 plus reference TRBV5-1 and TRBJ1-1, the full variable domain is KAGVTQTPRYLIKTRGQQVTLSCSPISGHRSVSWYQQTPGQGLQFLFEYFSETQRNKGNFPGRFSGRQFSNSRSEMNVSTLELGDSALYLCASSPGQRNTEAFFGQGTRLTVV.

The chain links TRBV9 to TRBJ2-1, with TRBD2 matching over 11 bases. The CDR3 has 15 amino acids. V shed 3 bases, J shed 3 bases, and the junction held 2 bases outside the gene matches. Germline CDR1 and CDR2: SGDLS and YYNGEE. As DNA, the CDR3 is TGTGCCAGCAGCGCGACTAGCGGGAACTACAATGAGCAGTTCTTC. Translating it yields CASSATSGNYNEQFF.

This clone was seen a single time. V is TRBV11-2 and J is TRBJ1-3; D unclear. Germline assignment: CDR1 SGHAT and CDR2 FQNNGV. This CDR3 contains 13 residues. The ends were cut back, 0 bases at V and 6 bases at J, with 6 bases in the middle. CDR3 in DNA: TGTGCCAGCAGCTTAGATCCTTTAAACACCATATATTTT. The encoded protein is CASSLDPLNTIYF.

The chain links TRBV7-2 to TRBJ2-5; D perhaps matches TRBD1 (5 bases). The CDR3 contains 16 residues. V was trimmed by 5 bases and J by 3 bases, leaving 19 bases between them. Germline CDR1 and CDR2: SGHTA and FQGNSA. CDR3 nucleotides: TGTGCCAGCAGCGCCCCAGTGGTCAGGGTGGAAGAGACCCAGTACTTC. Its protein product is CASSAPVVRVEETQYF.

The V and J genes are TRBV6-2 or TRBV6-3 and TRBJ1-4; D unclear. V was cut by 2 bases and J by 9 bases, with 7 bases left in between. The CDR3 sequence is 12 residues long. Germline V CDR1 and CDR2: MNHEY, SVGEGT. The CDR3 region is CASSYAGKKLFF. The DNA for the CDR3 is TGTGCCAGCAGTTACGCGGGGAAAAAACTGTTTTTT.